This T cell receptor (beta chain) was sequenced for a study of blood T cell repertoires in COVID-19. Background on the study: Specimens from acute and convalescent COVID-19 originated in the United States, Italy and Spain. The analysed material was cDNA or gDNA that came from T cells, B-cell-depleted T cells, or PBMCs.

Original methodology: Estimated nucleated cell counts came from reference gene primer amplification. Profiling relied on immunoSEQ multiplex PCR, and the TCRdb table lists in-frame clones only, not all of them. The DNA gave D and trimming, while V, J and clone size come from that table. Found here are around 25,000 clones, about nine tenths of them singletons; the top ten hold over 25%. Per germline, CDR1 SGHAT and CDR2 FQNNGV. The V and J ends lost 5 bases and 5 bases respectively, with 12 bases between them. This CDR3 comprises 13 residues. This receptor was identified in a human donor with active COVID-19. The donor label of this sample is uncertain. The sequencing sample was made of peripheral blood. The chain carries TRBV11-2 and TRBJ2-5, with D perhaps TRBD1 (5 bases). CDR3 nucleotides: TGTGCCAGCAGCCCTCAGGGTGGGGAGACCCAGTACTTC. It codes for CASSPQGGETQYF.